The subject of this entry is one T cell receptor (beta chain). Its antigen is currently unknown. Deletions cut 0 bases from V and 6 bases from J, with 8 bases between. Germline CDR1 and CDR2: SGHRS and YFSETQ. The CDR3 totals 13 residues. This specimen comes from a study of early T cells in non-severe SARS-CoV-2 infection. The overall study: Sequencing was performed on bulk RNA from unsorted whole blood, leaving chains unpaired.

Regarding the study as a whole: Anti-spike CD8 specificities were favored by VDJdb matching, whose results missed private and CD4 specificities.

The protocol attached unique molecular identifiers to individual cDNA molecules. Each CDR3 protein is one row after TCRdb ran MiXCR on the 5' RACE reads. The repertoire holds 55,000 to 80,000 distinct CDR3 sequences, with 10% to 15% as singletons. The clonotype comes from an adult who was a healthcare worker with PCR-confirmed SARS-CoV-2 infection or an uninfected control (not recorded which). V and J are TRBV5-1 and TRBJ2-3; TRBD2 might be the D (6 bases). The sequenced material came from whole blood. The CDR3 protein is CASSLGAGDTQYF. Written as DNA, the CDR3 is TGCGCCAGCAGCTTGGGGGCGGGGGATACGCAGTATTTT.